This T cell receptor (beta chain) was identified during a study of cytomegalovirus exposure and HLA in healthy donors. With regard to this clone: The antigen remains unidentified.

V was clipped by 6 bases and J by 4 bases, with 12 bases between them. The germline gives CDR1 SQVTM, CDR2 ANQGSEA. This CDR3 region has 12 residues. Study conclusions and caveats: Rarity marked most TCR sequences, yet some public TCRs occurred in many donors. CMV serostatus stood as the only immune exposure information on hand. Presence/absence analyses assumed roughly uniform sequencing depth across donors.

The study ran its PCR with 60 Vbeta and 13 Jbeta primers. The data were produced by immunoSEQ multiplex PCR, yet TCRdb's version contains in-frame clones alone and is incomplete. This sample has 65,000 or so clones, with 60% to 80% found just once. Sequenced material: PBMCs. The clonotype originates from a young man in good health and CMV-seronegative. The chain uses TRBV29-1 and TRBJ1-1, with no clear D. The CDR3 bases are TGCAGCGTACGAGACACTGCCACTGAAGCTTTCTTT. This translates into CSVRDTATEAFF.